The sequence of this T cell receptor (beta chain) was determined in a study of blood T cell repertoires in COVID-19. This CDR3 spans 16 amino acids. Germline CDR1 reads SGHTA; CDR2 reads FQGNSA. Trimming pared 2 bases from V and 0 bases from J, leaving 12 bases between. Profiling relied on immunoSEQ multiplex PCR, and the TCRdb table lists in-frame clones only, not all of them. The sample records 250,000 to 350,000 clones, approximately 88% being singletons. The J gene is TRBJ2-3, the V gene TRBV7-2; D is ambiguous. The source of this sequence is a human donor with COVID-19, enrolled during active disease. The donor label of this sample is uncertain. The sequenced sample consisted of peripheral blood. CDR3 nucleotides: TGTGCCAGCAGCTTAATCGCCCAGACTAGCACAGATACGCAGTATTTT. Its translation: CASSLIAQTSTDTQYF.